The rows below give T cell receptor beta chains drawn from one sample of a study of shared clonotypes between healthy human individuals. Some clones are missing from TCRdb's copy, which holds only in-frame ones; the method was immunoSEQ multiplex PCR. The table records around 2.1 million clones, approximately 96% of them present only once. The sample comprised naive CD4+ T cells sorted from blood. The receptors derive from a man between 18 and 29 years old in good health. CDR3s include the opening cysteine and the closing phenylalanine or tryptophan. The D gene is left open where the match is weak. Some rows have no size entry. The others give once, few or many, or a class for an expanded clone.

TRBJ2-2,TRBD2,15,-,TRBV25-1,TGTGCCAGCACGAGGGCGGGAGCCCACACCGGGGAGCTGTTTTTT,CASTRAGAHTGELFF
TRBJ1-1,-,13,-,TRBV11-2,TGTGCCAGCAGCTTAGGGGGCTTCACTGAAGCTTTCTTT,CASSLGGFTEAFF
TRBJ1-4,-,11,once,TRBV19,TGTGCCAGTAGTACCCGATTGTGGCTGTTTTTT,CASSTRLWLFF
TRBJ2-2,-,14,-,TRBV11-2,TGTGCCAGCAGCTACACTACTAGTTCCGGGGAGCTGTTTTTT,CASSYTTSSGELFF
TRBJ2-3,-,16,-,TRBV6-1,TGTGCCAGCAGTGAACAAGGGCGGGGTGGCTCAGATACGCAGTATTTT,CASSEQGRGGSDTQYF
TRBJ2-1,TRBD1,16,-,TRBV7-9,TGTGCCAGCAGCCCTCGGCGGACAGGGGGGTTCAATGAGCAGTTCTTC,CASSPRRTGGFNEQFF
TRBJ2-1,-,14,-,TRBV19,TGTGCCAGTAGTACCGGGCCTCCAAACAATGAGCAGTTCTTC,CASSTGPPNNEQFF
TRBJ1-1,TRBD1,15,once,TRBV27,TGTGCCAGCAGTCGCGGGTTGCAGGGGGACACTGAAGCTTTCTTT,CASSRGLQGDTEAFF
TRBJ1-4,-,11,-,TRBV30,TGTGCCTGGGACAGGAATGAAAAACTGTTTTTT,CAWDRNEKLFF
TRBJ2-2,-,14,-,TRBV2,TGTGCCAGCAGTGTAACCAGGAACACCGGGGAGCTGTTTTTT,CASSVTRNTGELFF
TRBJ2-3,-,16,-,TRBV6-6,TGTGCCAGCATCAGTACTGGGTCTAGTAGCACAGATACGCAGTATTTT,CASISTGSSSTDTQYF
TRBJ2-5,-,12,once,TRBV18,TGTGCCAGCTCCGAAACTGGGGAGACCCAGTACTTC,CASSETGETQYF
TRBJ1-6,-,13,-,TRBV2,TGTGCCAGCACCTCAGAGGCGTATTCACCCCTCCACTTT,CASTSEAYSPLHF
TRBJ2-7,-,14,-,TRBV11-2,TGTGCCAGCTCCCCTCCCAGGGAAAGGTACGAGCAGTACTTC,CASSPPRERYEQYF
TRBJ1-6,-,16,-,TRBV5-1,TGCGCCAGCAGCCCGGGGTACCTACAGGGTACTTCACCCCTCCACTTT,CASSPGYLQGTSPLHF
TRBJ2-2,-,15,-,TRBV13,TGTGCCAGCAGCCGACCGGGGAAAATCACCGGGGAGCTGTTTTTT,CASSRPGKITGELFF